The present T cell receptor beta chain was sequenced within a study of blood T cell repertoires in COVID-19. Whole-study context: There were acute and convalescent COVID-19 samples, and they came from the United States, Italy and Spain. Nucleic acid was either cDNA or gDNA, and it came from T cells, B-cell-depleted T cells, or PBMCs.

This CDR3 has 18 amino acids. V shed 3 bases, J shed 5 bases, and the junction held 11 bases outside the gene matches. Germline V lookup: CDR1 SGHRS, CDR2 YFSETQ. Authors' data handling: Estimation of nucleated cell counts relied on the amplification of reference gene primers. Using immunoSEQ multiplex PCR, the repertoire was profiled, and TCRdb retains in-frame clones only, with some absent. D and trimming come from the DNA, and the V and J calls and clone size come from that table. The sample shows 45,000 to 55,000 clones, approximately 87% of them seen only once. This clone was counted once. This chain links TRBV5-1 with TRBJ2-2, with TRBD2 matching over 12 bases. Material for sequencing was peripheral blood. This receptor was identified in a human donor in a cohort sampled during active COVID-19. The CDR3 reads CASSSQYSGLAGTGELFF. The CDR3 nucleotides read TGCGCCAGCAGCTCCCAATACTCCGGACTAGCGGGGACCGGGGAGCTGTTTTTT. Full variable domain (missing parts from reference TRBV5-1 and TRBJ2-2): KAGVTQTPRYLIKTRGQQVTLSCSPISGHRSVSWYQQTPGQGLQFLFEYFSETQRNKGNFPGRFSGRQFSNSRSEMNVSTLELGDSALYLCASSSQYSGLAGTGELFFGEGSRLTVL.